This T cell receptor beta chain was retrieved from a study of CD8 T cells in ankylosing spondylitis. MiXCR, run by TCRdb on the 5' RACE reads, gives a single entry per CDR3 protein. The profile shows under 300,000 distinct CDR3 sequences, about 10% of them singletons. This clonotype has at least ten counts. Its matching antigen is unknown. Whole-study findings and limits: What seemed typical of ankylosing spondylitis blood was a TCR beta motif built from roughly eight highly homologous variants. The disease-linked clones had a CD8+ phenotype and low blood frequencies.

The J segment lost 5 bases and the V segment lost 2 bases, leaving 8 bases of the junction unmatched. Germline V gene data show CDR1 as SGDLS and CDR2 as YYNGEE. This CDR3 is 16 amino acids long. Source material: blood, either unsorted or a sorted T cell fraction (not recorded which). The chain is built from TRBV9 and TRBJ2-3; TRBD2 aligns across 10 bases. This receptor was identified in a male donor with ankylosing spondylitis or in good health (not recorded which). In DNA form, the CDR3 reads TGTGCCAGCAGCGTCAGCGGGAGGGCCGGAATAGATACGCAGTATTTT. Amino acids: CASSVSGRAGIDTQYF.